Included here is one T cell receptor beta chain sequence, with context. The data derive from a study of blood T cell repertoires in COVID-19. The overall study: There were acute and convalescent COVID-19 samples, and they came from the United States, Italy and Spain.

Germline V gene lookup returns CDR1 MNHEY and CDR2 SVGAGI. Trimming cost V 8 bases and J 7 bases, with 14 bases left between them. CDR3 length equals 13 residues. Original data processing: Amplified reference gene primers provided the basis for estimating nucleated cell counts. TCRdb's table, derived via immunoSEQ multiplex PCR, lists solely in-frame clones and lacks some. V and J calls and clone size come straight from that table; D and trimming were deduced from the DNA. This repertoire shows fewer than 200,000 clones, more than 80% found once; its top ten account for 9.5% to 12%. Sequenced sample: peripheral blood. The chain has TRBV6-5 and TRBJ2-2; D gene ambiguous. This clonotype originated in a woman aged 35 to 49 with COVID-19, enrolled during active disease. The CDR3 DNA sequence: TGTGCCAGCGGCTACCACGGCGGCGGGGAGCTGTTTTTT. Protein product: CASGYHGGGELFF.